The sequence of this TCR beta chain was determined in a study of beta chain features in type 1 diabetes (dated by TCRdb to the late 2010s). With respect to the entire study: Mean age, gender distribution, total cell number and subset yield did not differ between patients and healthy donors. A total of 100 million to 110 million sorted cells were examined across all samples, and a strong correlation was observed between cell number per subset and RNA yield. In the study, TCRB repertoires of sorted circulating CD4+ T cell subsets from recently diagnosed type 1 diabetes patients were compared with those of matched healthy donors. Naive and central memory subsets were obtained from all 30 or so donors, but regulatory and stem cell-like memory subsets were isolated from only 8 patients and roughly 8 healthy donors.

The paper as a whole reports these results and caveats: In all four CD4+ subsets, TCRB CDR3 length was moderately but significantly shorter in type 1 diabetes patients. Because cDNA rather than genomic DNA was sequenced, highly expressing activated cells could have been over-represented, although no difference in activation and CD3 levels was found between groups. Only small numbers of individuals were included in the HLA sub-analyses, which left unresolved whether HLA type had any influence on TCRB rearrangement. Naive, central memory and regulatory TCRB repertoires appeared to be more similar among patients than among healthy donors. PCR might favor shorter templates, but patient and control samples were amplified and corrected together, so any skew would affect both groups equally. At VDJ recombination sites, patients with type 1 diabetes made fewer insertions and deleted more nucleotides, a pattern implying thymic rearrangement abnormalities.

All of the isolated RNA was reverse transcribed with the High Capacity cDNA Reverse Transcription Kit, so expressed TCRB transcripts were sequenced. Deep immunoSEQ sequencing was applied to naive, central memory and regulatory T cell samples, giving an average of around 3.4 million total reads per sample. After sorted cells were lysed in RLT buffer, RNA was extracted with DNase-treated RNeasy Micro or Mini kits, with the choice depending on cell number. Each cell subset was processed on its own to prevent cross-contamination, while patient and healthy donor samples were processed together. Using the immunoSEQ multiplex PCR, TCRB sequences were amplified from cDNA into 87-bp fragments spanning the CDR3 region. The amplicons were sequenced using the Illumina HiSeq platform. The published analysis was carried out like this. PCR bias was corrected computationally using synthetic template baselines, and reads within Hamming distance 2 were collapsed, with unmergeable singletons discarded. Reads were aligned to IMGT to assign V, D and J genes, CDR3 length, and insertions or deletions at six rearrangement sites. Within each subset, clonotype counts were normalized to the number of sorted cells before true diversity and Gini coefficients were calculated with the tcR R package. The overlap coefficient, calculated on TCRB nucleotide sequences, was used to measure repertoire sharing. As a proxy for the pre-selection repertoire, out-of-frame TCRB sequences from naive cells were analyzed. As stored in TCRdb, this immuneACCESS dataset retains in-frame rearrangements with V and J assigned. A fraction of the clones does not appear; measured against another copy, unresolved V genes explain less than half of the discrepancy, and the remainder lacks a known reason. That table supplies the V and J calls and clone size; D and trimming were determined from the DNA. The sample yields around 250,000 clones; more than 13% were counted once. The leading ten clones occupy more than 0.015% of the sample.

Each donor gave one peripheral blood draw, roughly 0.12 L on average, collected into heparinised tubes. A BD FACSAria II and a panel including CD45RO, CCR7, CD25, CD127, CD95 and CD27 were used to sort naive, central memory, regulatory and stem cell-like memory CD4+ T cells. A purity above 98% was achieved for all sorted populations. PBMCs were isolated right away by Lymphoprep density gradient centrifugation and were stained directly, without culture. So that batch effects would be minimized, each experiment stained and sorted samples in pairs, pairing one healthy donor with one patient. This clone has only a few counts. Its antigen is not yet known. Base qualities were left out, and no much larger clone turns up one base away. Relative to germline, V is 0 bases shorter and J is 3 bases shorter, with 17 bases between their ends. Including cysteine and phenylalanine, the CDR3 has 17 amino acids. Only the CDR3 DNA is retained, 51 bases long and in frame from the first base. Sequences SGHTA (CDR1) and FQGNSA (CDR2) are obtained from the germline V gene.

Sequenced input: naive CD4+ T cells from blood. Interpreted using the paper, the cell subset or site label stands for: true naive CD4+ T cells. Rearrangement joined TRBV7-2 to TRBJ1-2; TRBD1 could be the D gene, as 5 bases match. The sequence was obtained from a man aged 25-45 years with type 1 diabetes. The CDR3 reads CASSLATRPGLHYGYTF. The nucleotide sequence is TGTGCCAGCAGCTTAGCAACTCGTCCAGGGCTGCACTATGGCTACACCTTC.